This T cell receptor beta chain was sequenced in a study of beta chain features in type 1 diabetes. CDR1 is MNHEY, CDR2 SMNVEV, per germline (reference sequence). This CDR3 contains 14 residues. After removal of 4 bases from V and 6 bases from J, the junction contained 8 bases not matched to a gene. cDNA synthesis used the whole RNA isolate, giving expressed TCRB sequences. The repertoire was sequenced with immunoSEQ multiplex PCR; TCRdb's copy has only in-frame clones and lacks some. The profile shows around 310,000 clones, 11% of them singletons. The table lists this clone with a few counts. What it recognizes is unknown. Study-wide results and limits: PCR might preferentially amplify shorter templates, equally in patients and controls.

The sequencing input was naive CD4+ T cells from blood. The V gene is TRBV27, the J gene TRBJ2-7, with TRBD1 matching 8 bases. The sequence derives from a woman aged 30 to 39 in good health. CDR3 region: CASSSGGQVFEQYF. CDR3 nucleotide sequence: TGTGCCAGCAGTTCAGGGGGACAGGTCTTCGAGCAGTACTTC.